The following is a T cell receptor (beta chain) sequence with its context. The antigen is undetermined. This specimen comes from a study of shared clonotypes between healthy human individuals. The CDR3 extends over 12 amino acids. Germline CDR1 SGHVS, CDR2 FNYEAQ. The ends were cut back, 5 bases at V and 14 bases at J, with 17 bases in the middle. Naive CD4+ cells were CD45RA-selected; the remaining cells were memory. Study-wide results and caveats: Clonotypes shared by all four donors outscored non-shared clonotypes in generation probability. Naive subsets typically showed greater estimated richness than memory subsets.

Profiled with immunoSEQ multiplex PCR; TCRdb holds only in-frame clones, not every one. The table shows millions of clones, with around nine tenths occurring only once. The chain uses TRBV7-6 and TRBJ2-3; D is possibly TRBD1 (5 bases). Source material: naive CD4+ T cells sorted from blood. The subset here: CD45RA+ positively selected. The TCR was taken from a man in his late teens or twenties in good health. The CDR3 DNA reads as TGTGCCAGCAGCGGCTGGGGCAAAGGGGTGTATTTT. Its protein is CASSGWGKGVYF.